Each of the 7 T cell receptor beta chains below was sequenced from the same sample in a study of CD8 T cell repertoires and HIV-1 epitope variants. Generated by immunoSEQ multiplex PCR, the TCRdb table keeps only in-frame clones and is missing some. The sample records 4,000 to 6,000 clones, less than 70% being singletons. No antigen has been assigned to these receptors. The specimen was cultured CD8+ T cells derived from PBMCs. These receptor sequences come from a male donor with HIV.

The V gene is TRBV2, the J gene TRBJ1-1; D gene ambiguous. CDR3 length equals 12 residues. V was trimmed by 9 bases and J by 5 bases, leaving 13 bases between them. Per the germline V gene, CDR1 is SNHLY and CDR2 is FYNNEI. The CDR3 nucleotides read TGTGCCAGTAAGAACCAAGGGACTGAAGCTTTCTTT. It is translated as CASKNQGTEAFF.

V gene TRBV5-6 combines with J gene TRBJ2-2; D call uncertain. Trimming removed 0 bases from V and 9 bases from J, with 3 bases in between. Germline CDR1 reads SGHDT; CDR2 reads YYEEEE. The CDR3 extends over 11 amino acids. This CDR3 reads CASSLGRELFF. The DNA of the CDR3 is TGTGCCAGCAGCTTGGGCCGGGAGCTGTTTTTT.

The V gene is TRBV25-1, the J gene TRBJ1-3; no clear D gene. The CDR3 has 10 residues. Germline V gives CDR1 MGHDK, CDR2 SYGVNS. V was clipped by 4 bases and J by 7 bases, with 2 bases between them. CDR3 residues: CASSANTIYF. The CDR3 region has the DNA TGTGCCAGCAGTGCGAACACCATATATTTT.

This chain links TRBV4-2 with TRBJ2-1; D is possibly TRBD2 (5 bases). Germline loops: CDR1 LGHNA, CDR2 YNFKEQ. The CDR3 extends over 15 amino acids. Between the trimmed V and J ends, which lost 5 bases and 9 bases, there was a span of 20 bases. The CDR3 DNA reads as TGTGCCAGCAGCGAAGGTTCTAGCTGGTCCGGTGAGCAGTTCTTC. Protein: CASSEGSSWSGEQFF.

The chain couples TRBV19 to TRBJ2-3; TRBD2 matches at 8 bases. Germline lookup yields CDR1 LNHDA and CDR2 SQIVND (reference sequence). V lost 5 bases and J lost 2; bases outside the gene matches: 6. This CDR3 region has 15 residues. DNA for the CDR3: TGTGCCAGTAGTCCCCGGGGGGGCCTCACAGATACGCAGTATTTT. This codes for CASSPRGGLTDTQYF.

This rearrangement joins TRBV11-3 to TRBJ2-1; D gene unclear. The ends were cut back, 6 bases at V and 4 bases at J, with 10 bases in the middle. This CDR3 spans 13 amino acids. Germline loops: CDR1 SGHNT, CDR2 YENEEA. The CDR3 spells CASSFRSYNEQFF. Written as DNA, the CDR3 is TGTGCCAGCAGTTTCCGGTCGTACAATGAGCAGTTCTTC.

The chain is built from TRBV7-9 and TRBJ1-2; 8 bases match TRBD1. The CDR3 consists of 15 residues. V was clipped by 1 base and J by 2 bases; unmatched bases: 3. Germline V gene sequence: CDR1 SEHNR, CDR2 FQNEAQ (reference sequence). The CDR3 loop is CASSLESGGNYGYTF. DNA for the CDR3: TGTGCCAGCAGCTTAGAGTCAGGGGGCAACTATGGCTACACCTTC.